A single sample is the source of the 14 T cell receptor beta chains below, sequenced in a study of T cells after yellow fever vaccination (dated by TCRdb to about 2019). The sample's treatment or condition label is to be understood as: live attenuated yellow fever vaccine strain. Receptors were amplified or captured by 5' RACE. Instrument used: Illumina HiSeq 2500. TCRdb cleaned the public reads at Q25 with fastp, built clones with MiXCR and kept in-frame beta chains. One record per CDR3 amino acid sequence lists the most common genes and DNA. This sample holds roughly 500,000 distinct CDR3 sequences; less than 20% were observed only once. The ten largest clones add up to roughly an eighth of the sample. Sequenced material: PBMCs, taken 15 days after the yellow fever booster vaccination. These receptors all stem from a young man who received the YFV17D yellow fever vaccine.

There are a few counts of this clonotype. The chain couples TRBV20-1 to TRBJ2-7; D ambiguous. Germline CDR1 reads DFQATT; CDR2 reads SNEGSKA (reference sequence). V lost 2 bases and J 1 base, leaving 9 bases between the germline ends. The CDR3 contains 13 residues. This chain's CDR3 is CSARRRSSYEQYF. In DNA, the CDR3 is TGCAGTGCTAGAAGGAGAAGTTCCTACGAGCAGTACTTC.

A few counts support this clonotype. The CDR3 spells CASSRSGGTSTDTQYF. The CDR3 region has the DNA TGTGCCAGCAGCCGCTCCGGAGGCACTAGCACAGATACGCAGTATTTT. The chain has TRBV7-2 and TRBJ2-3, with D possibly being TRBD2 (5 bases). Trimming took 5 bases from V and 0 from J, leaving 15 bases between them. This CDR3 region has 16 residues. CDR1 and CDR2 (germline): SGHTA, FQGNSA.

V is TRBV3-1 and J is TRBJ2-1; 9 bases line up with TRBD2. The V segment lost 10 bases and the J segment 2 bases; nucleotides outside the gene matches: 6. The CDR3 totals 14 residues. The V gene's germline CDR1 is LGHDT and CDR2 YNNKEL (reference sequence). The CDR3 DNA is TGTGCCACCTCTAGCGGGATAACCTACAATGAGCAGTTCTTC. This sequence encodes CATSSGITYNEQFF.

The chain is built from TRBV6-1 and TRBJ1-1; 8 bases agree with TRBD1. Trimming cost V 6 bases and J 4 bases; bases outside gene matches: 13. The germline gives CDR1 MNHNS, CDR2 SASEGT. The CDR3 is made up of 16 amino acids. The CDR3 here is CASSPGQGGSSTEAFF. The DNA of the CDR3 is TGTGCCAGCAGCCCTGGACAGGGAGGGTCAAGCACTGAAGCTTTCTTT.

V usage is TRBV7-2 and J usage is TRBJ1-1; a weak D match, TRBD1 (6 bases). This CDR3 has 12 residues. The V gene lost 2 bases and the J gene lost 6 bases, with 7 bases spanning the gap. Germline lookup yields CDR1 SGHTA and CDR2 FQGNSA. The CDR3 DNA reads as TGTGCCAGCAGCTTATACAGGGCTGAAGCTTTCTTT. Its protein is CASSLYRAEAFF.

This clonotype was detected a few times. The V and J genes are TRBV18 and TRBJ2-2; a weak D match, TRBD2 (5 bases). The CDR3 contains 15 residues. The germline gives CDR1 KGHSH, CDR2 LQKENI. The V end was cut by 0 bases, the J end by 6 bases, with 11 bases between. The CDR3 bases are TGTGCCAGCTCACCACCTAGCGCTGCCGCCGGGGAGCTGTTTTTT. As protein: CASSPPSAAAGELFF.

In this sample, this clonotype turned up a few times. V is TRBV9 and J is TRBJ1-1; 10 positions agree with TRBD1. Germline CDR1 SGDLS, CDR2 YYNGEE. J lost 3 bases, V lost 2 bases, and 4 bases had no gene match. The CDR3 totals 15 residues. CDR3 amino acids: CASSVGGQGDTEAFF. In DNA, the CDR3 is TGTGCCAGCAGCGTGGGAGGACAGGGGGACACTGAAGCTTTCTTT.

Only a few counts were recorded for this clonotype. V is TRBV20-1 and J is TRBJ2-1; 9 bases map to TRBD2. This CDR3 has 16 amino acids. CDR1 and CDR2 from the germline V gene are DFQATT and SNEGSKA (reference sequence). V shed 7 bases, J shed 8 bases, and the junction held 18 bases outside the gene matches. The CDR3 is CSGPNSGSESGYEQFF. DNA for the CDR3: TGCAGTGGCCCAAATAGCGGGAGTGAGTCTGGATATGAGCAGTTCTTC.

In this sample, this clonotype turned up a few times. The chain combines TRBV20-1 with TRBJ1-1; D not certain. This CDR3 spans 12 amino acids. The germline CDR1 and CDR2 sequences are DFQATT and SNEGSKA (reference sequence). V gave up 4 bases and J gave up 1 base, with 7 bases separating them. Here the CDR3 reads CSAKRGNTEAFF. The DNA of the CDR3 is TGCAGTGCTAAGCGCGGGAACACTGAAGCTTTCTTT.

This clonotype was observed a few times. One end of the junction varies from germline; a read error may be responsible. The gene calls are TRBV10-3 and TRBJ1-5; D is uncertain. Per germline, CDR1 ENHRY and CDR2 SYGVKD. CDR3 size: 13 residues. The CDR3 DNA reads TGTGCCATCACTGAGGACGGATATCAGCCCCAGCATTTT. It codes for CAITEDGYQPQHF.

This clonotype turned up a few times. This chain connects TRBV5-1 to TRBJ2-5, with 8 bases aligning to TRBD2. Germline V gene lookup returns CDR1 SGHRS and CDR2 YFSETQ. This CDR3 has 14 amino acids. V shed 2 bases, J shed 4 bases, and the junction held 4 bases outside the gene matches. For the CDR3, the DNA is TGCGCCAGCAGCTTCTTGCTAGCGGGAGAGACCCAGTACTTC. Translating gives CASSFLLAGETQYF.

In its sample, this clonotype was seen a few times. The chain links TRBV10-3 to TRBJ2-1; 14 bases map to TRBD2. Germline values: CDR1 ENHRY, CDR2 SYGVKD. The CDR3 has 16 amino acids. J gave up 9 bases and V 8 bases, and 12 bases lay outside the gene matches. The DNA for the CDR3 is TGTGCCATCGGCGGGTTTGGGACTAGCGGGAGTACTGAGCAGTTCTTC. Encoded protein: CAIGGFGTSGSTEQFF.

The rearrangement joins TRBV4-3 to TRBJ2-1; 11 positions match TRBD2. Germline CDR1 and CDR2: LGHNA and YSLEER. The CDR3 sequence is 17 residues long. V shed 0 bases and J 7 bases; nucleotides not matched to a gene: 8. The CDR3 DNA sequence: TGCGCCAGCAGCCAAGATGGGGCTAGCGGGAGGTGGAATGAGCAGTTCTTC. Translated: CASSQDGASGRWNEQFF.

This chain links TRBV4-3 with TRBJ2-3, with 9 bases identical to TRBD2. The CDR3 runs to 16 residues. Germline V lookup: CDR1 LGHNA, CDR2 YSLEER. Trimming at V came to 1 base and at J to 0 bases, leaving 2 bases not matched to a gene. DNA for the CDR3: TGCGCCAGCAGCCAAGGGAGCGGGAGGAGCACAGATACGCAGTATTTT. It codes for CASSQGSGRSTDTQYF.